Presented here are 28 T cell receptor beta chains from one specimen sequenced in a study of regulatory T cells in long-lasting Graves disease. Arm-PCR with iRepertoire HTBI primers amplified the CDR3 regions for these TCR beta libraries. TCRdb itself ran the multiplex PCR reads through MiXCR, one entry per CDR3 protein. The top ten hold 9% to 15% of the sample, which has approximately 490,000 distinct CDR3 sequences, 16% seen once. Time point in this sample: newly diagnosed GD, antithyroid drugs for less than 3 months. Isolated PBMC RNA provided the starting material for the TCR library. The data were also submitted as part of a second study, on T cells in Graves' hyperthyroidism and ophthalmopathy.

The sample was peripheral blood mononuclear cells (PBMCs), taken at new diagnosis, from a patient treated with antithyroid drugs. These receptors came from a man between 40 and 49 years old with Graves disease.

Ten or more counts support this clonotype. The chain links TRBV30 to TRBJ2-7, with TRBD2 identical over 11 bases. From germline, CDR1 is GTSNPN and CDR2 SVGIG (reference sequence). The CDR3 has 15 residues. V was pared by 3 bases and J by 4 bases, with 8 bases of the junction left unmatched. The CDR3 protein is CAWRKAGTSGYEQYF. DNA of the CDR3: TGTGCCTGGAGAAAGGCCGGGACTAGCGGTTACGAGCAGTACTTC.

This rearrangement joins TRBV10-3 to TRBJ1-1; D remains unclear. The CDR3 runs to 13 residues. The germline V gene has CDR1 ENHRY and CDR2 SYGVKD. With 8 bases removed from V and 1 base from J, the gap between germline ends came to 11 bases. The CDR3 loop reads CAIGEQKNTEAFF. The CDR3 DNA sequence: TGTGCCATCGGGGAACAGAAGAACACTGAAGCTTTCTTT.

This clonotype was detected ten times or more. CDR3 residues: CATSLLGQGKETQYF. CDR3 nucleotide sequence: TGTGCCACCAGCCTATTGGGACAGGGTAAAGAGACCCAGTACTTC. J is TRBJ2-5 and V is TRBV15; 9 positions match TRBD1. The V segment lost 5 bases and the J segment 3 bases; nucleotides outside the gene matches: 7. This CDR3 comprises 15 residues. Germline-derived CDR1 and CDR2 are LNHNV and YYDKDF (reference sequence).

This clonotype was seen a handful of times. This rearrangement joins TRBV7-2 to TRBJ2-1; D might be TRBD1 (6 bases). Germline V CDR1 and CDR2: SGHTA, FQGNSA. V lost 1 base and J lost 2, with 18 bases in between. The CDR3 spans 18 residues. The CDR3 protein is CASSLGGRPSPTYNEQFF. For the CDR3, the DNA is TGTGCCAGCAGCTTAGGGGGGCGCCCCAGTCCAACCTACAATGAGCAGTTCTTC.

This clonotype was picked up many times. The J gene is TRBJ2-3, the V gene TRBV12-3 or TRBV12-4; the D is unclear. V was trimmed by 4 bases and J by 2 bases, leaving 7 bases between them. The CDR3 totals 13 residues. CDR3 region: CASSSRNTDTQYF. Written as DNA, the CDR3 is TGTGCCAGCAGTTCGCGTAACACAGATACGCAGTATTTT.

This clonotype has only a few counts. This sequence joins TRBV12-5 and TRBJ2-1; 10 nucleotides agree with TRBD2. The germline V gene has CDR1 LGHNT and CDR2 FRNRAP. After removal of 5 bases from V and 2 bases from J, the junction contained 3 bases not matched to a gene. This CDR3 comprises 15 residues. The CDR3 coding sequence is TGTGCTAGTGGTGCAACTAGCGGGACCTACAATGAGCAGTTCTTC. Protein product: CASGATSGTYNEQFF.

V usage is TRBV19 and J usage is TRBJ2-1, with D unclear. CDR3 length equals 15 residues. V was shortened by 0 bases and J by 2 bases, with 8 bases between the two germline ends. CDR1 is LNHDA, CDR2 SQIVND, per germline (reference sequence). In DNA form, the CDR3 reads TGTGCCAGTAGTATAGACCTTGTCCCCTACAATGAGCAGTTCTTC. Protein sequence: CASSIDLVPYNEQFF. Full variable domain (outside the CDR3, taken from reference TRBV19 and TRBJ2-1): DGGITQSPKYLFRKEGQNVTLSCEQNLNHDAMYWYRQDPGQGLRLIYYSQIVNDFQKGDIAEGYSVSREKKESFPLTVTSAQKNPTAFYLCASSIDLVPYNEQFFGPGTRLTVL.

This clonotype was detected many times. The V and J genes are TRBV20-1 and TRBJ2-7; 7 bases align to TRBD1. Germline CDR1 DFQATT, CDR2 SNEGSKA (reference sequence). V lost 3 bases and J lost 4; bases outside the gene matches: 3. The CDR3 is 12 amino acids. As DNA, the CDR3 is TGCAGTGCTAGTTTCAGGGGGTACGAGCAGTACTTC. Translation gives CSASFRGYEQYF.

This chain uses TRBV5-6 with TRBJ2-1; D is uncertain. CDR1 SGHDT and CDR2 YYEEEE come from the germline V gene. V shed 0 bases and J shed 8 bases, with 15 bases lying between them. CDR3 size: 15 residues. The CDR3: CASSLDILGPDEQFF. The CDR3, as DNA: TGTGCCAGCAGCTTGGACATACTCGGTCCGGATGAGCAGTTCTTC.

In its sample, this clonotype was seen many times. The chain joins TRBV5-1 to TRBJ2-7; D is possibly TRBD1 (6 bases). V dropped 0 bases and J dropped 3 bases, with 10 bases sitting between them. Germline V gene lookup returns CDR1 SGHRS and CDR2 YFSETQ. The CDR3 is 14 amino acids. CDR3 protein: CASSLVGAYYEQYF. CDR3 sequence (DNA): TGCGCCAGCAGCTTGGTGGGGGCCTACTACGAGCAGTACTTC.

In this sample, this clonotype turned up many times. The genes are TRBV2 and TRBJ2-1, with D possibly matching TRBD2 (6 bases). CDR3 size: 14 residues. The germline V gene has CDR1 SNHLY and CDR2 FYNNEI. The CDR3 bases are TGTACATCTGGAGGGCGGGGCGTCTACAATGAGCAGTTCTTC. Protein: CTSGGRGVYNEQFF.

This clonotype was seen repeatedly, ten times or more. DNA of the CDR3: TGTGCCTGGAGTGTTCGGGGGACAGTTAATTCACCCCTCCACTTT. It specifies CAWSVRGTVNSPLHF. This rearrangement joins TRBV30 to TRBJ1-6; 7 nucleotides align to TRBD1. The V gene's germline CDR1 is GTSNPN and CDR2 SVGIG (reference sequence). V gave up 0 bases and J gave up 6 bases; unmatched junction bases: 5. This CDR3 is built from 15 residues. Full variable domain (rest looked up from reference TRBV30 and TRBJ1-6): SQTIHQWPATLVQPVGSPLSLECTVEGTSNPNLYWYRQAAGRGLQLLFYSVGIGQISSEVPQNLSASRPQDRQFILSSKKLLLSDSGFYLCAWSVRGTVNSPLHFGNGTRLTVT.

This clonotype has ten or more counts. The chain joins TRBV12-5 to TRBJ2-7, with TRBD1 matching over 9 bases. The germline gives CDR1 LGHNT, CDR2 FRNRAP. The J segment lost 1 base and the V segment lost 5 bases, leaving 6 bases of the junction unmatched. The CDR3 runs 15 residues. This chain's CDR3 is CASGAGTGWSYEQYF. The CDR3 DNA sequence: TGTGCTAGTGGTGCGGGGACAGGGTGGTCCTACGAGCAGTACTTC.

This clonotype was counted many times. The rearrangement joins TRBV28 to TRBJ2-6, with 7 bases fitting TRBD2. With V trimmed by 5 bases and J by 1 base, 2 bases remained unmatched. The CDR3 is 15 amino acids. From germline, CDR1 is MDHEN and CDR2 SYDVKM. In DNA, the CDR3 is TGTGCCAGCAGTGCGGGGGAATCTGGGGCCAACGTCCTGACTTTC. Encoded protein: CASSAGESGANVLTF.

CDR3 loop: CASSQGGGAEGNIQYF. The CDR3, as DNA: TGTGCCAGCAGCCAAGGGGGCGGGGCGGAGGGAAACATTCAGTACTTC. This rearrangement joins TRBV4-2 to TRBJ2-4; maybe TRBD2 (6 bases). This CDR3 is 16 amino acids long. The ends were cut back, 1 base at V and 6 bases at J, with 16 bases in the middle. The germline CDR1 and CDR2 sequences are LGHNA and YNFKEQ.

The chain uses TRBV12-5 and TRBJ2-1, with TRBD1 matching over 7 bases. V gave up 6 bases and J gave up 8 bases; unmatched junction bases: 7. The CDR3 totals 13 residues. Germline V CDR1 and CDR2: LGHNT, FRNRAP. CDR3 sequence (DNA): TGTGCTAGTGGAAAGAATACAGGGGATGAGCAGTTCTTC. Its translation: CASGKNTGDEQFF.

This clonotype turned up a few times. The V gene is TRBV6-1, the J gene TRBJ1-5; 9 bases line up with TRBD1. This CDR3 contains 15 residues. The germline gives CDR1 MNHNS, CDR2 SASEGT. J lost 5 bases, V lost 3 bases, and 5 bases had no gene match. The CDR3 nucleotides are TGTGCCAGCAGTGATAGGACAGGGGTTCATCAGCCCCAGCATTTT. This sequence encodes CASSDRTGVHQPQHF.

This clonotype was counted a few times. Just one base apart from a much larger clone, this may be a read error. V usage is TRBV5-1 and J usage is TRBJ2-7; D possibly corresponds to TRBD2 (5 bases). In germline, CDR1 is SGHRS, CDR2 YFSETQ. This CDR3 region has 12 residues. The DNA for the CDR3 is TGTGCCAGCAGTCTAGCAGCCTACGAGCAGTGCTTC. Residues: CASSLAAYEQCF.

This chain joins TRBV29-1 and TRBJ2-2; possible D gene TRBD2, 6 bases. This CDR3 is built from 12 residues. The germline V gene encodes CDR1 SQVTM and CDR2 ANQGSEA. Trimming removed 4 bases from V and 7 bases from J, with 10 bases in between. For the CDR3, the DNA is TGCAGCGTTGGACTAGGCTTCGGGGAGCTGTTTTTT. Protein sequence: CSVGLGFGELFF.

V and J are TRBV20-1 and TRBJ2-1; TRBD2 matches 8 bases. Germline assignment: CDR1 DFQATT and CDR2 SNEGSKA (reference sequence). The CDR3 spans 16 residues. V shed 6 bases, J shed 2 bases, and the junction held 12 bases outside the gene matches. The CDR3 region is CSAKRLDSGTYNEQFF. The DNA for the CDR3 is TGCAGTGCCAAGAGATTGGATAGCGGGACCTACAATGAGCAGTTCTTC.

Ten or more counts support this clonotype. This sequence joins TRBV2 and TRBJ2-5; TRBD2 might be the D (5 bases). Trimming cost V 4 bases and J 9 bases, with 15 bases left between them. Per germline, CDR1 SNHLY and CDR2 FYNNEI. There are 13 residues in the CDR3. The CDR3 sequence is CASSGEYSWAQYF. The CDR3 coding sequence is TGTGCCAGCAGTGGGGAGTACTCCTGGGCCCAGTACTTC.

Points on this clonotype: A much larger clone is a single base away; this may be a read error. This sequence joins TRBV7-9 and TRBJ2-7; 9 bases match TRBD2. Germline values: CDR1 SEHNR, CDR2 FQNEAQ (reference sequence). The CDR3 extends over 16 amino acids. The CDR3 sequence: CASSSIETSGNLERYF. The CDR3 nucleotides are TGTGCCAGCAGCTCCATTGAGACTAGCGGCAATCTCGAGCGGTACTTC.

This clonotype was seen a few times. The chain couples TRBV20-1 to TRBJ1-3; D perhaps matches TRBD1 (5 bases). This CDR3 is built from 15 residues. V lost 1 base, J lost 0 bases, and 10 bases lay in between. From germline, CDR1 is DFQATT and CDR2 SNEGSKA (reference sequence). CDR3 sequence (DNA): TGCAGTGCTAGAGTTTACAGGAGCTCTGGAAACACCATATATTTT. Residues: CSARVYRSSGNTIYF.

Only a few counts were recorded for this clonotype. This rearrangement joins TRBV7-2 to TRBJ2-7; 12 nucleotides agree with TRBD2. J gave up 5 bases and V 6 bases, and 17 bases lay outside the gene matches. CDR3 length: 18 amino acids. Germline CDR1 is SGHTA and CDR2 is FQGNSA. CDR3 nucleotide sequence: TGTGCCAGCAGTAAAAACGACAGGGGACTAGCGGGCGGTGACGAGCAGTACTTC. This codes for CASSKNDRGLAGGDEQYF.

The chain joins TRBV3-1 to TRBJ2-7; D assignment may be TRBD1 or TRBD2 (5 bases each). Per the germline V gene, CDR1 is LGHDT and CDR2 is YNNKEL (reference sequence). Deletions cut 4 bases from V and 7 bases from J, with 17 bases between. This CDR3 is 14 amino acids long. The DNA for the CDR3 is TGTGCCAGCAGCCTTTCCTCGGGACGGAGAGAGCAGTACTTC. Its translation: CASSLSSGRREQYF.

This clonotype has ten or more counts. V gene TRBV3-1 combines with J gene TRBJ2-3; D perhaps matches TRBD2 (5 bases). In germline, CDR1 is LGHDT, CDR2 YNNKEL (reference sequence). V lost 0 bases and J 5 bases, leaving 12 bases between the germline ends. The CDR3 has 15 amino acids. The chain's CDR3 is CASSQEWRAEDTQYF. The CDR3 region has the DNA TGTGCCAGCAGCCAAGAGTGGCGGGCTGAAGATACGCAGTATTTT.

This clonotype appeared a single time. Given a much more abundant clone one base away, this may be a read error. This chain uses TRBV12-3 or TRBV12-4 with TRBJ2-7; no reliable D call. The CDR3 is 14 amino acids. The CDR3 reads CASSLGQVAYEQHF. The CDR3 nucleotides read TGTGCCAGCAGTTTAGGGCAGGTTGCCTACGAGCAGCACTTC.

This clonotype was observed at least ten times. The V and J genes are TRBV5-1 and TRBJ2-7; 7 bases line up with TRBD2. Trimming cost V 4 bases and J 1 base; bases outside gene matches: 5. Germline V CDR1 and CDR2: SGHRS, YFSETQ. The CDR3 spans 14 residues. The CDR3 nucleotides read TGCGCCAGCAGCCGGCTAGCGGCTTCCTACGAGCAGTACTTC. As protein: CASSRLAASYEQYF.